This T cell receptor (beta chain) is from a study of CD8+ T cells in alopecia areata. About the research overall: At a dose of 5 to 10 mg twice daily, oral tofacitinib was given to treated patients.

As for this clone: Its target is not known.

cDNA prepared by RNA extraction and subsequent reverse transcription served as the template for sequencing. The method was immunoSEQ multiplex PCR; TCRdb's version includes in-frame clones alone and lacks a portion of them. This table holds over 200,000 clones, roughly 57% found once. The study's findings and limits: Normal-skin resident alphabeta T cells also appear among scalp sample sequences. The study found TCR sharing across patients less clear than in mice, possibly for HLA reasons.

Germline-derived CDR1 and CDR2 are SGHRS and YFSETQ. The V end lost 4 bases, the J end lost 7 bases, and 9 bases lay between the germline ends. The CDR3 runs 12 residues. Alopecia areata patients provided lesional scalp punch biopsies and peripheral blood. The clonotype originates from a human donor with alopecia areata. V gene TRBV5-1 combines with J gene TRBJ2-1; D remains ambiguous. The specimen comprised CD4+ T cells sorted from blood, sampled at week 0. DNA of the CDR3: TGCGCCAGCAGCCCGGTGGGGAATGAGCAGTTCTTC. Translation: CASSPVGNEQFF.